A selection of T cell receptor beta chains follows, all from one sample in a study of identifying expanded T cells in peripheral blood. Generated by immunoSEQ multiplex PCR, the TCRdb table keeps only in-frame clones and is missing some. Found here are 100,000 or so clones, approximately 88% of them singletons; the top ten hold roughly a sixth. The sample comprised blood. The receptors here all came from a person aged 18 to 75 in good health. CDR3s include the opening cysteine and the closing phenylalanine or tryptophan. The D gene is left open where the match is weak. Rows may omit the clone size; those that give it use once, few, many or a size class.

v_gene	d_gene	abundance	j_gene	CDR3nt	CDR3aa
TRBV21-1	-	-	TRBJ1-1	TGTGCCAGCAGCATGGGGCCTGGGGCTCGGGCTTTCTTT	CASSMGPGARAFF
TRBV28	-	-	TRBJ1-1	TGTGCCAGCAGCCCGAACACTGAAGCTTTCTTT	CASSPNTEAFF
TRBV7-9	-	few	TRBJ2-7	TGTGCCAGCACCTTGGCGGGAACCTACGAGCAGTACTTC	CASTLAGTYEQYF
TRBV6-1	-	-	TRBJ2-7	TGTGCCAGCAGTCAAGAGCCCCAAGGCCCCAGGCAGTACTTC	CASSQEPQGPRQYF
TRBV6-5	-	-	TRBJ1-6	TGTGCCAGCAGTTACACCTCAAATTCACCCCTCCACTTT	CASSYTSNSPLHF
TRBV18	-	-	TRBJ2-3	TGTGCCAGCTCACCATTTGCAGGGGAGGGAGATACGCAGTATTTT	CASSPFAGEGDTQYF
TRBV28	TRBD1	-	TRBJ1-2	TGTGCCAGCAGTTCAGGGGGTTCGAGCTATGGCTACACCTTC	CASSSGGSSYGYTF
TRBV7-9	TRBD1	-	TRBJ2-5	TGTGCCAGCAGCTCCGGGACAGACGAGACCCAGTACTTC	CASSSGTDETQYF
TRBV29-1	-	-	TRBJ1-2	TGCAGCTTCGTAAGGGACCAATCGACCGGCTACACCTTC	CSFVRDQSTGYTF
TRBV19	-	once	TRBJ2-1	TGTGCCAGTAGTATAGGCGCAGGATATGAGCAGTTCTTC	CASSIGAGYEQFF
TRBV11-2	-	-	TRBJ2-7	TGTGCCAGCAGCTTAGTCGGGTACGAGCAGTACTTC	CASSLVGYEQYF
TRBV10-1	TRBD2	-	TRBJ2-3	TGCGCCAGCAGTCCTCTAGCGGGGGGGCCCGATACGCAGTATTTT	CASSPLAGGPDTQYF
TRBV5-6	-	-	TRBJ2-5	TGTGCCAGCAGCTTGGACAGGGTTGGGACCCAGTACTTC	CASSLDRVGTQYF
TRBV2	-	once	TRBJ1-1	TGTGCCAGCAGTGATGTTGTAAACACTGAAGCTTTCTTT	CASSDVVNTEAFF
TRBV15	TRBD1	-	TRBJ2-1	TGTGCCACCAGCGAGGGCGGGGGACAGGGTTTCGATGAGCAGTTCTTC	CATSEGGGQGFDEQFF
TRBV19	-	-	TRBJ2-7	TGTGCCAGTAGCTATCGGGGTTCCCCTCAGAGCTCCTACGAGCAGTACTTC	CASSYRGSPQSSYEQYF
TRBV7-2	-	-	TRBJ1-1	TGTGCCAGCAGCCGAGATACCGCTGAAGCTTTCTTT	CASSRDTAEAFF
TRBV11-2	-	-	TRBJ2-5	TGTGCCAGCAGCCTCCTAGGGGAGACCCAGTACTTC	CASSLLGETQYF
TRBV5-1	TRBD1	-	TRBJ1-1	TGCGCCAGCAGCTTACAGGGACAGGGGAGGACTGAAGCTTTCTTT	CASSLQGQGRTEAFF
TRBV7-6	TRBD2	-	TRBJ2-7	TGTGCCAGCAGCTTAGGCTCGGGAGGAAGCTCCTACGAGCAGTACTTC	CASSLGSGGSSYEQYF
TRBV5-1	-	-	TRBJ1-2	TGCGCCAGCAGATTGAGAGGGACCCGCCCCTATGGCTACACCTTC	CASRLRGTRPYGYTF
TRBV19	-	-	TRBJ1-5	TGTGCCAGTAGTATAGAGGGGATTTATAGCAATCAGCCCCAGCATTTT	CASSIEGIYSNQPQHF
TRBV15	TRBD1	-	TRBJ2-7	TGTGCCACCAGGACAGGGTACTCCTACGAGCAGTACTTC	CATRTGYSYEQYF
TRBV6-5	-	-	TRBJ1-5	TGTGCCAGCAGGGGAACTCAACACGCGCCCCAGCATTTT	CASRGTQHAPQHF
TRBV7-2	TRBD1	-	TRBJ2-2	TGTGCCAGCAGTCATGACAGGGCCGGGACCGGGGAGCTGTTTTTT	CASSHDRAGTGELFF
TRBV6-1	-	once	TRBJ2-5	TGTGCCAGCAGTGAAGGGGGTAGTCAAGAGACCCAGTACTTC	CASSEGGSQETQYF
TRBV12-5	-	-	TRBJ2-3	TGTGCTAGTGGTTTGGTAGAGGACGGCGGGGTGTCGGTCACAGATACGCAGTATTTT	CASGLVEDGGVSVTDTQYF
TRBV10-3	TRBD1	once	TRBJ2-7	TGTGCCACGGGCCTACAGGGGGCAGGTGAGCAGTACTTC	CATGLQGAGEQYF
TRBV6-1	TRBD2	-	TRBJ2-5	TGTGCCAGCAGTGAGAGAGTTGTCTCCCCGGGGGGAGAGACCCAGTACTTC	CASSERVVSPGGETQYF
TRBV7-9	-	-	TRBJ1-2	TGTGCCAGCAGCTTAGGGGACGTGGTCTATGGCTACACCTTC	CASSLGDVVYGYTF
TRBV9	-	-	TRBJ2-1	TGTGCCAGCAGCCCACCGACAGGGAGGTCCTACAATGAGCAGTTCTTC	CASSPPTGRSYNEQFF
TRBV6-6	-	-	TRBJ2-7	TGTGCCAGCAGTTACGGGTCCGGGGGGCAATACGAGCAGTACTTC	CASSYGSGGQYEQYF
TRBV5-1	-	-	TRBJ1-5	TGCGCCAGCAGCTTGGAGGGCAGAGGCAATCAGCCCCAGCATTTT	CASSLEGRGNQPQHF
TRBV30	TRBD1	-	TRBJ1-4	TGTGCCTGGGACAGGGGAGAAAAACTGTTTTTT	CAWDRGEKLFF
TRBV28	-	-	TRBJ1-2	TGTGCCAGCAGTGAGGATAACTATGGCTACACCTTC	CASSEDNYGYTF
TRBV19	-	-	TRBJ1-5	TGTGCCAGTAGTCTCGCGGATAGCAATCAGCCCCAGCATTTT	CASSLADSNQPQHF
TRBV7-8	TRBD2	-	TRBJ2-3	TGTGCCAGCAGCTCCGTAGCGGGGGGAGGGACAGATACGCAGTATTTT	CASSSVAGGGTDTQYF
TRBV10-2	-	-	TRBJ2-5	TGCGCCACCGACCCGGGACTCTTGGAAGAGACCCAGTACTTC	CATDPGLLEETQYF
TRBV27	TRBD1	-	TRBJ2-7	TGTGCCAGCAGTTTTGGGGACAGAACCTACGAGCAGTACTTC	CASSFGDRTYEQYF
TRBV7-8	TRBD1	few	TRBJ2-1	TGTGCCAGCAGCTTAGGGACAGGGGGCGAGCAGTTCTTC	CASSLGTGGEQFF
TRBV4-1	-	-	TRBJ1-5	TGCGCCAGCAGCCAAGCCCGGGGCCATCAGCCCCAGCATTTT	CASSQARGHQPQHF
TRBV15	TRBD1	-	TRBJ2-7	TGTGCCACCAGCAGAGAGGGGACAGGGGTCTTCGGGGCCTTC	CATSREGTGVFGAF
TRBV25-1	-	-	TRBJ2-7	TGTGCCAGCAGTGCTCTCCACCAGGGGACCTTTAGCTCCTACGAGCAGTACTTC	CASSALHQGTFSSYEQYF
TRBV5-1	-	few	TRBJ1-1	TGCGCCAGCAGCTTGGGGGCTGAAGCTTTCTTT	CASSLGAEAFF
TRBV11-2	TRBD2	-	TRBJ2-5	TGTGCCAGCAGCTTCAAACAGCGGGGGGGCGTGGAGACCCAGTACTTC	CASSFKQRGGVETQYF
TRBV6-4	-	-	TRBJ2-3	TGTGCCAGCAGTGACCGGGCACGGCGGGGCACAGATACGCAGTATTTT	CASSDRARRGTDTQYF
TRBV7-2	-	-	TRBJ2-6	TGTGCCAGCAGCAGAGCCTCACCTAGGAGTTCTGGGGCCAACGTCCTGACTTTC	CASSRASPRSSGANVLTF
TRBV19	TRBD2	-	TRBJ2-1	TGTGCCAGTAGCGCCCTAGCGGGGGATTTGGATGAGCAGTTCTTC	CASSALAGDLDEQFF
TRBV5-6	-	-	TRBJ1-5	TGTGCCAGCAGCTTGTGGGACCGGTACAATCAGCCCCAGCATTTT	CASSLWDRYNQPQHF
TRBV7-8	-	-	TRBJ1-5	TGTGCCAGCAGCCCCAGGGCCCAGCATTTT	CASSPRAQHF
TRBV6-1	-	-	TRBJ1-2	TGTGCCAGCAGTGACCTGGGGTTTAACTATGGCTACACCTTC	CASSDLGFNYGYTF
TRBV11-2	TRBD2	once	TRBJ2-1	TGTGCCAGCAGGGAGGCGGGGGGCCGTTCCTACAATGAGCAGTTCTTC	CASREAGGRSYNEQFF
TRBV7-6	-	-	TRBJ1-3	TGTGCCAGCAGCCGGGGGATAGGTAGCTCTGGAAACACCATATATTTT	CASSRGIGSSGNTIYF
TRBV5-5	-	-	TRBJ1-2	TGTGCCAGCAGCTTTATGAGGCGGCGCGGGGACTATGGCTACACCTTC	CASSFMRRRGDYGYTF
TRBV7-8	-	-	TRBJ1-1	TGTGCCAGCAGCTTATACCGGGGGCTTGTTTACACTGAAGCTTTCTTT	CASSLYRGLVYTEAFF